This T cell receptor (beta chain) was identified in a study of T cell repertoires in cytomegalovirus infection (dated by TCRdb to between 2018 and 2020). Regarding the research as a whole: Because public TCR beta signatures pointed to carriage of CMV infection together with the matching HLA type, the HLA type of each donor mattered for the analysis.

Sequencing instrument: Illumina HiSeq 1500. In-frame beta chains were kept once TCRdb had trimmed the public reads at Q25 with fastp and called clones with MiXCR. Identical CDR3 proteins give one entry, which carries the most common genes and DNA. Counted in this sample were under 95,000 distinct CDR3 sequences; 3% to 4.5% of them appeared once. The top ten hold 22% of the sample. Inclusive of the bounding cysteine and phenylalanine, the CDR3 is 15 residues long. The sequence is cut down to CDR3 DNA, 45 bases in frame from base 1. V is trimmed back by 1 base and J by 5 bases, and the junction contains 6 bases that no gene match accounts for. The germline V gene (reference sequence) yields LNHNV for CDR1 and YYDKDF for CDR2. The research as a whole found: In both this cohort and an independent cohort of 352 donors, the cumulative frequency of public TCR beta family members distinguished carriers of CMV infection plus the relevant HLA type. The ex vivo response was dominated by HLA-C-restricted CMV-specific TCR beta clonotypes, and the single most frequent clonotype in two of eight donors was supplied by these HLA-C-restricted clonotypes.

This clonotype was recorded many times. The antigen this receptor binds is unknown. No base quality information exists; no much larger clone differs at one position. Sequencing was performed on PBMCs. The source is a human donor in good health (CMV status not recorded). Some clones in this sample may be carry-over from other donors' samples. The sequence joins TRBV15 to TRBJ2-5; 8 junctional bases match TRBD1. The CDR3 amino acid sequence is: CATSRGPGGEETQYF. The nucleotide sequence is TGTGCCACCAGCAGAGGCCCAGGGGGCGAGGAGACCCAGTACTTC.